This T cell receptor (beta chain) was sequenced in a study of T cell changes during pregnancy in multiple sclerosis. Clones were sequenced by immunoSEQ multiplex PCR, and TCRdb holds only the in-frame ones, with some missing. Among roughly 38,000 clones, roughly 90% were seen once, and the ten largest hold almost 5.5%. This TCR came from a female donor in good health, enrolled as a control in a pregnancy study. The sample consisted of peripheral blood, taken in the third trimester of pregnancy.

The CDR3 loop is CASSEGGPAGAFF. The CDR3 region has the DNA TGTGCCAGCAGTGAGGGAGGGCCGGCCGGAGCTTTCTTT. The chain uses TRBV25-1 and TRBJ1-1; no clear D gene. The ends were cut back, 3 bases at V and 10 bases at J, with 15 bases in the middle. Germline-derived CDR1 and CDR2 are MGHDK and SYGVNS. The CDR3 consists of 13 residues. Drawing the rest from reference TRBV25-1 and TRBJ1-1, the complete variable domain is EADIYQTPRYLVIGTGKKITLECSQTMGHDKMYWYQQDPGMELHLIHYSYGVNSTEKGDLSSESTVSRIRTEHFPLTLESARPSHTSQYLCASSEGGPAGAFFGQGTRLTVV.